The entry below gives a single T cell receptor beta chain sequence along with its context. This entry belongs to a study of control samples from healthy donors and cancer patients. Assay used: immunoSEQ multiplex PCR; TCRdb lists only in-frame clones, some missing. Among about 86,000 clones listed, more than 80% were seen once. V lost 1 base, J lost 4 bases, and 5 bases lay in between. The CDR3 covers 13 residues. Germline lookup yields CDR1 MDHEN and CDR2 SYDVKM. Sequencing was carried out using blood. This sequence joins TRBV28 and TRBJ1-3; D is undetermined. The clonotype comes from a woman aged 30 to 39 in good health. Here the CDR3 reads CASSLYVGNTIYF. CDR3 in DNA: TGTGCCAGCAGTTTATACGTGGGAAACACCATATATTTT.